Listed below are T cell receptor beta chains from one sample, sequenced in a study of CD8 T cells in Susac syndrome. TCRdb re-analysed the immunoSEQ multiplex PCR reads in MiXCR, keeping a single row per CDR3 protein. The table lists approximately 74,000 distinct CDR3 sequences, about 92% of them singletons. Sequenced sample: CD4+ T cells from PBMCs. Receptor source: a human donor with Susac syndrome. Each CDR3 is given with its conserved first and last residue.

j_gene: TRBJ2-1
v_gene: TRBV15
CDR3aa: CATSSKDRGPYNEQFF

j_gene: TRBJ1-6
v_gene: TRBV19
CDR3aa: CASSTRQGISYNSPLHF

j_gene: TRBJ2-3
v_gene: TRBV10-2
CDR3aa: CASSPWTSGGSTDTQYF

j_gene: TRBJ1-1
v_gene: TRBV28
CDR3aa: CASRTVGPGTEAFF

j_gene: TRBJ2-2
v_gene: TRBV5-6
CDR3aa: CARTGRGTTGELFF

j_gene: TRBJ2-1
v_gene: TRBV5-1
CDR3aa: CASSLGFDKGLGNEQFF

j_gene: TRBJ1-1
v_gene: TRBV20-1
CDR3aa: CSARAGTTNTEAFF

j_gene: TRBJ2-7
v_gene: TRBV30
CDR3aa: CAWIAKFSGTRAYEQYF

j_gene: TRBJ1-4
v_gene: TRBV6-6
CDR3aa: CASSYPRKKLFF

j_gene: TRBJ2-7
v_gene: TRBV5-1
CDR3aa: CASSLFSGDPYEQYF

j_gene: TRBJ2-6
v_gene: TRBV7-9
CDR3aa: CASSTQRGTPGANVLTF

j_gene: TRBJ2-3
v_gene: TRBV7-9
CDR3aa: CASSKGVRGTDTQYF

j_gene: TRBJ1-5
v_gene: TRBV6-2/TRBV6-3
CDR3aa: CASSDRLGQPQHF

j_gene: TRBJ1-1
v_gene: TRBV19
CDR3aa: CASSMGLTEAFF

j_gene: TRBJ2-5
v_gene: TRBV7-2
CDR3aa: CASSLEKETQYF

j_gene: TRBJ1-2
v_gene: TRBV28
CDR3aa: CASSFRDRVRNYGYTF

j_gene: TRBJ2-1
v_gene: TRBV15
CDR3aa: CATSREGGREYNEQFF

j_gene: TRBJ2-3
v_gene: TRBV18
CDR3aa: CASSPPGTDTQYF

j_gene: TRBJ1-3
v_gene: TRBV15
CDR3aa: CATSPRTSGNTIYF

j_gene: TRBJ1-1
v_gene: TRBV7-9
CDR3aa: CASSLRTDEAFF

j_gene: TRBJ1-2
v_gene: TRBV27
CDR3aa: CASSLSPPGASYTF

j_gene: TRBJ2-3
v_gene: TRBV7-8
CDR3aa: CASSSRRDADTQYF

j_gene: TRBJ1-2
v_gene: TRBV2
CDR3aa: CASSLWTATYGYTF

j_gene: TRBJ2-1
v_gene: TRBV2
CDR3aa: CASSGTSGGDKYNEQFF

j_gene: TRBJ1-1
v_gene: TRBV19
CDR3aa: CASSIYVGTEAFF

j_gene: TRBJ2-7
v_gene: TRBV7-2
CDR3aa: CASRLGSGSYEQYF

j_gene: TRBJ2-5
v_gene: TRBV5-4
CDR3aa: CASRGSGQGSETQYF

j_gene: TRBJ2-5
v_gene: TRBV9
CDR3aa: CASSVGDSPGETQYF

j_gene: TRBJ1-5
v_gene: TRBV3-1
CDR3aa: CASSQDKRQRNQPQHF

j_gene: TRBJ1-1
v_gene: TRBV5-1
CDR3aa: CASSPGPNTEASF

j_gene: TRBJ1-1
v_gene: TRBV3-1
CDR3aa: CASSHPNTEAFF

j_gene: TRBJ1-5
v_gene: TRBV28
CDR3aa: CASLEGGPNQPQHF

j_gene: TRBJ2-2
v_gene: TRBV19
CDR3aa: CASGFGLWTGELFF

j_gene: TRBJ2-1
v_gene: TRBV6-2/TRBV6-3
CDR3aa: CASSYSLARNEYNEQFF

j_gene: TRBJ1-5
v_gene: TRBV5-1
CDR3aa: CASSWGTQNQPQHF

j_gene: TRBJ2-1
v_gene: TRBV5-1
CDR3aa: CASSLVGQSHNEQFF

j_gene: TRBJ2-1
v_gene: TRBV7-2
CDR3aa: CASSTISGLKKDEQFF

j_gene: TRBJ1-3
v_gene: TRBV20-1
CDR3aa: CSASRAGLVNTIYF

j_gene: TRBJ1-2
v_gene: TRBV19
CDR3aa: CASSIDGYYGYTF

j_gene: TRBJ2-7
v_gene: TRBV11-1
CDR3aa: CASSQTGKSLLYEQYF

j_gene: TRBJ1-2
v_gene: TRBV20-1
CDR3aa: CSARLNRENYGYTF